This TCR beta chain was identified during a study of Graves' ophthalmopathy and Graves' hyperthyroidism. The CDR3 has 12 residues. The V gene lost 4 bases and the J gene lost 2 bases, with 9 bases spanning the gap. From germline, CDR1 is DFQATT and CDR2 SNEGSKA (reference sequence). This clonotype was seen at least ten times. This CDR3 is missing its conserved last phenylalanine or tryptophan, likely due to a read error. The authors amplified TCR beta CDR3 regions from RNA transcripts. HTBI-primed RT-PCR formed the first round, and a multiplex PCR formed the second. In TCRdb, the multiplex PCR reads were re-called with MiXCR into one record per CDR3 protein. Of around 400,000 distinct CDR3 sequences in the sample, around 19% were seen once.

The sequenced sample consisted of peripheral blood. V usage is TRBV20-1 and J usage is TRBJ2-7; D not certain. The source of this sequence is a woman aged 18-30 years with Graves' ophthalmopathy. The CDR3 reads CSAKALTYEQYS. The CDR3 DNA reads as TGCAGTGCTAAAGCGCTAACCTACGAGCAGTACTCC.